This TCR beta chain is from a study of technical replicates of blood from a handful of donors. Trimming took 0 bases from V and 3 from J, leaving 11 bases between them. CDR1 is MNHEY, CDR2 SVGAGI, per germline. The CDR3 length is 15 residues. The method was immunoSEQ multiplex PCR; TCRdb's version includes in-frame clones alone and lacks a portion of them. Of about 75,000 clones listed, around 97% are singletons. The table lists this clone with a count of one. The receptor comes from a human donor in good health. The sample was T cells isolated from PBMCs. V is TRBV6-5 and J is TRBJ1-2; D not resolved. The CDR3 coding sequence is TGTGCCAGCAGTTACTCGCCGGAGGTCGACTATGGCTACACCTTC. Encoded protein: CASSYSPEVDYGYTF.